The present TCR beta chain was sequenced within a study of blood T cell repertoires in COVID-19. On the study more broadly: Some COVID-19 samples were acute and others convalescent; all came from the United States, Italy and Spain. Sample material is recorded as cDNA or gDNA derived from T cells, B-cell-depleted T cells, or PBMCs.

Per the original methods: Nucleated cell counts were estimated from reference gene primer amplification. This table comes from immunoSEQ multiplex PCR, and its TCRdb copy is limited to in-frame clones, with some not included. That table furnishes V, J and clone size, whereas the DNA furnished D and trimming. The sample gives roughly 59,000 clones, less than 85% of which show up once; roughly 9.7% is in the top ten. This receptor was taken from a human donor in a cohort sampled during active COVID-19. Specimen: peripheral blood.

CDR3 DNA: TGTGCCAGCAGCCAGGTGGCGGGGAGCTCCTACAATGAGCAGTTCTTC. It specifies CASSQVAGSSYNEQFF. V and J are TRBV4-2 and TRBJ2-1, with D possibly matching TRBD2 (6 bases). This CDR3 comprises 16 residues. Germline CDR1 LGHNA, CDR2 YNFKEQ. The V and J ends lost 3 bases and 0 bases respectively, with 12 bases between them.